One and the same sample provided the 15 T cell receptor beta chains below, sequenced in a study of cytomegalovirus exposure and HLA in healthy donors. A multiplex PCR was run with 60 Vbeta primers and 13 Jbeta primers. Method: immunoSEQ multiplex PCR; TCRdb's copy keeps in-frame clones and lacks some. The sample shows fewer than 100,000 clones, roughly 80% of them seen only once. Sequencing was done on a sample of PBMCs. These TCRs come from a male donor in good health and CMV-seronegative.

This clone was recorded a few times. This chain joins TRBV5-6 and TRBJ2-1; TRBD1 might be the D (6 bases). The germline V gene has CDR1 SGHDT and CDR2 YYEEEE. With 4 bases removed from V and 4 bases from J, the gap between germline ends came to 18 bases. This CDR3 contains 16 residues. The CDR3, as DNA: TGTGCCAGCAGCATTTATGACAGGCCAATTTACAATGAGCAGTTCTTC. Translating gives CASSIYDRPIYNEQFF.

The V call is TRBV19, the J call TRBJ2-2; 11 bases align to TRBD2. CDR3 length: 16 residues. With V trimmed by 2 bases and J by 7 bases, 6 bases remained unmatched. Germline V gives CDR1 LNHDA, CDR2 SQIVND (reference sequence). The CDR3: CASSILAGGSVGELFF. In DNA, the CDR3 is TGTGCCAGTAGTATACTAGCGGGAGGCTCCGTCGGGGAGCTGTTTTTT.

The CDR3 here is CASSLGAFGNTIYF. The CDR3 DNA follows: TGTGCCAGCAGCTTGGGAGCCTTTGGAAACACCATATATTTT. The V and J genes are TRBV5-6 and TRBJ1-3, with D unresolved. The CDR3 has 14 amino acids. Trimming removed 0 bases at V and 3 bases at J, with 7 bases between. The germline CDR1 and CDR2 sequences are SGHDT and YYEEEE.

This chain connects TRBV27 to TRBJ2-5; D is perhaps TRBD1 (5 bases). Per the germline V gene, CDR1 is MNHEY and CDR2 is SMNVEV (reference sequence). The germline V and J ends were trimmed by 5 bases and 4 bases, with 11 bases remaining between them. The CDR3 extends over 13 amino acids. DNA for the CDR3: TGTGCCAGCAGTCTACAGGTCCGAGAGACCCAGTACTTC. Protein: CASSLQVRETQYF.

This clone has more than one count but fewer than ten. The chain links TRBV28 to TRBJ2-7; tentative D call: TRBD2 (5 bases). CDR3 length: 13 residues. Trimming removed 2 bases at V and 4 bases at J, with 9 bases between. CDR1 MDHEN and CDR2 SYDVKM come from the germline V gene. The CDR3 reads CASSLGGSYEQYF. The CDR3 DNA reads as TGTGCCAGCAGTTTAGGTGGGAGTTACGAGCAGTACTTC.

The chain combines TRBV20-1 with TRBJ2-5; 8 bases map to TRBD2. CDR1 is DFQATT and CDR2 is SNEGSKA in the germline V gene (reference sequence). Trimming cost V 5 bases and J 5 bases; bases outside gene matches: 1. CDR3 length: 11 amino acids. CDR3 DNA: TGCAGTGCTGTAGCGGGGGAGACCCAGTACTTC. Its protein product is CSAVAGETQYF.

The genes are TRBV5-1 and TRBJ2-3; D is perhaps TRBD2 (5 bases). Trimming took 2 bases from V and 4 from J, leaving 8 bases between them. This CDR3 comprises 13 residues. Germline V gives CDR1 SGHRS, CDR2 YFSETQ. The CDR3 here is CASSFGVADTQYF. The CDR3 DNA is TGCGCCAGCAGCTTCGGGGTTGCAGATACGCAGTATTTT.

This chain connects TRBV5-5 to TRBJ1-1; perhaps TRBD1 as D (6 bases). The CDR3 totals 15 residues. Germline loops: CDR1 SGHKS, CDR2 YYEKEE (reference sequence). V lost 0 bases and J lost 4, with 13 bases in between. The CDR3 is CASSLAGQGTTEAFF. CDR3 in DNA: TGTGCCAGCAGCTTGGCGGGGCAGGGGACCACTGAAGCTTTCTTT.

The chain joins TRBV5-1 to TRBJ2-1; TRBD2 agrees at 12 bases. V trimming: 4 bases; J trimming: 2 bases; junction bases outside the gene matches: 7. The CDR3 runs 17 residues. Germline CDR1 reads SGHRS; CDR2 reads YFSETQ. The CDR3 reads CASSGGLAGLPYNEQFF. The CDR3 DNA reads TGCGCCAGCAGCGGGGGACTAGCGGGCCTACCCTACAATGAGCAGTTCTTC.

V usage is TRBV5-1 and J usage is TRBJ1-4; no clear D. Germline CDR1 reads SGHRS; CDR2 reads YFSETQ. Deletions cut 0 bases from V and 0 bases from J, with 6 bases between. This CDR3 comprises 15 residues. CDR3 residues: CASSLAGATNEKLFF. The CDR3 bases are TGCGCCAGCAGCTTGGCCGGAGCAACTAATGAAAAACTGTTTTTT.

The CDR3 sequence: CASSLRTGGNYGYTF. Here the CDR3 DNA reads TGTGCCAGCTCATTACGGACAGGGGGGAACTATGGCTACACCTTC. The rearrangement links TRBV18 to TRBJ1-2, with 10 bases fitting TRBD1. From germline, CDR1 is KGHSH and CDR2 LQKENI. The CDR3 runs to 15 residues. V dropped 5 bases and J dropped 2; count of bases not matched to a gene: 5.

In this sample, this clone turned up a few times. This sequence joins TRBV5-1 and TRBJ2-2; D perhaps matches TRBD1 (5 bases). Germline CDR1 SGHRS, CDR2 YFSETQ. The CDR3 totals 13 residues. V was pared by 3 bases and J by 7 bases, with 10 bases between. The CDR3 DNA sequence: TGCGCCAGCAGCTCGGACAATAACGGGGAGCTGTTTTTT. Protein sequence: CASSSDNNGELFF.

This clone was seen only a few times. This chain uses TRBV19 with TRBJ2-7; D not certain. This CDR3 region has 14 residues. V lost 3 bases, J lost 0 bases, and 9 bases lay in between. CDR1 is LNHDA, CDR2 SQIVND, per germline (reference sequence). In DNA, the CDR3 is TGTGCCAGTAGTATTAGAGCCGCCTCCTACGAGCAGTACTTC. This sequence encodes CASSIRAASYEQYF. The full variable domain, rest sourced from reference TRBV19 and TRBJ2-7, is DGGITQSPKYLFRKEGQNVTLSCEQNLNHDAMYWYRQDPGQGLRLIYYSQIVNDFQKGDIAEGYSVSREKKESFPLTVTSAQKNPTAFYLCASSIRAASYEQYFGPGTRLTVT.

The chain couples TRBV29-1 to TRBJ1-1; D is perhaps TRBD1 (6 bases). Germline loops: CDR1 SQVTM, CDR2 ANQGSEA. This CDR3 comprises 14 residues. Trimming pared 5 bases from V and 1 base from J, leaving 14 bases between. CDR3 DNA: TGCAGCGTTTACAGGGATCAAGGGAACACTGAAGCTTTCTTT. This sequence encodes CSVYRDQGNTEAFF.

This sequence joins TRBV7-2 and TRBJ2-7; D is unclear. Germline V gene lookup returns CDR1 SGHTA and CDR2 FQGNSA. Trimming removed 5 bases from V and 4 bases from J, with 9 bases in between. This CDR3 is 12 amino acids long. The CDR3 DNA is TGTGCCAGCAGCCTCCAACGGTACGAGCAGTACTTC. It specifies CASSLQRYEQYF. The whole variable domain, filled in from reference TRBV7-2 and TRBJ2-7, reads GAGVSQSPSNKVTEKGKDVELRCDPISGHTALYWYRQSLGQGLEFLIYFQGNSAPDKSGLPSDRFSAERTGGSVSTLTIQRTQQEDSAVYLCASSLQRYEQYFGPGTRLTVT.